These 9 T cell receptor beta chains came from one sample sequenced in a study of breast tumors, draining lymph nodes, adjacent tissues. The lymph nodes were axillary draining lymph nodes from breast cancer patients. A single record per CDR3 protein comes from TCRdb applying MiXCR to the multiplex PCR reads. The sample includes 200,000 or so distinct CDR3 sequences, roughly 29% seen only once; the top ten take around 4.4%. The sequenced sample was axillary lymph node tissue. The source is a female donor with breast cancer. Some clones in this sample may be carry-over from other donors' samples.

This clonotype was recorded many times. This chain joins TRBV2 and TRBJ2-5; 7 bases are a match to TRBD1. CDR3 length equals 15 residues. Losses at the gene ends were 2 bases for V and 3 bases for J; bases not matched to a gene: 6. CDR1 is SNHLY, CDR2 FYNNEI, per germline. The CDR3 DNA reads TGTGCCAGCAGTGAAACGGACAGGAAGAAAGAGACCCAGTACTTC. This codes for CASSETDRKKETQYF. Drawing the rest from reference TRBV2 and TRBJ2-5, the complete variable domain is EPEVTQTPSHQVTQMGQEVILRCVPISNHLYFYWYRQILGQKVEFLVSFYNNEISEKSEIFDDQFSVERPDGSNFTLKIRSTKLEDSAMYFCASSETDRKKETQYFGPGTRLLVL.

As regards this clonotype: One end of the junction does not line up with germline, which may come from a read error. This chain's CDR3 is CSAVDGQTPSYNGQFF. CDR3 nucleotide sequence: TGCAGCGCAGTTGACGGACAGACACCCTCCTACAATGGGCAGTTCTTC. The chain has TRBV29-1 and TRBJ2-1; TRBD1 is a possible D gene (6 bases). The CDR3 covers 16 residues. Germline V lookup: CDR1 SQVTM, CDR2 ANQGSEA.

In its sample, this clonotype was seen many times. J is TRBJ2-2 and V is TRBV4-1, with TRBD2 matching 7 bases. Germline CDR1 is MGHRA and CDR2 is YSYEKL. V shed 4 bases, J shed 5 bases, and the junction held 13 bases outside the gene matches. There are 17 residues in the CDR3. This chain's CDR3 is CASSPRPAGRGTGELFF. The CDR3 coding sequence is TGCGCCAGCAGCCCCCGGCCAGCGGGGAGAGGAACCGGGGAGCTGTTTTTT.

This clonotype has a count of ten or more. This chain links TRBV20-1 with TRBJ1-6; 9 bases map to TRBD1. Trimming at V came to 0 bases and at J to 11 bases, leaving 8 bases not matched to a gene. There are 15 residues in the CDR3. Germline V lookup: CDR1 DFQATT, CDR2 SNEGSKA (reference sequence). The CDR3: CSARDRDRVVTPLHF. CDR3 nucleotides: TGCAGTGCTAGAGATCGGGACAGGGTAGTCACACCCCTCCACTTT.

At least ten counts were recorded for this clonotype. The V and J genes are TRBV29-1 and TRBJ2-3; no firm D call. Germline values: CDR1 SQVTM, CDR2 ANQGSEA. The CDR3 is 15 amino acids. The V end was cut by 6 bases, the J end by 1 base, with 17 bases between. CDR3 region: CSVADDNLRTDTQYF. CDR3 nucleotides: TGCAGCGTCGCTGATGACAATCTTCGCACAGATACGCAGTATTTT.

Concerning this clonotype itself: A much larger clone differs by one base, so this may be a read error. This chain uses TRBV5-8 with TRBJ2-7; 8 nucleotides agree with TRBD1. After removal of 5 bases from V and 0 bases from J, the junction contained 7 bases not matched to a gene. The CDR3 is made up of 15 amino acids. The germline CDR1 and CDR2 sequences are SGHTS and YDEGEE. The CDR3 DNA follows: TGTGCCAGCAGTCGGGGACAGGCGGTCTCCTACGAGCAGTACTTC. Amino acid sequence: CASSRGQAVSYEQYF.

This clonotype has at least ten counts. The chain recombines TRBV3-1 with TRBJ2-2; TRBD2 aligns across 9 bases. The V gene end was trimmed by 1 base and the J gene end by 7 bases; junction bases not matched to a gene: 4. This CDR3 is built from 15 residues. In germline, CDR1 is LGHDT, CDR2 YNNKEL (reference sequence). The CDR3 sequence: CASSQGLAGDGELFF. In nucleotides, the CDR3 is TGTGCCAGCAGCCAAGGATTAGCGGGGGACGGGGAGCTGTTTTTT.

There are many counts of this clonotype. CDR3 DNA: TGCGCCAGCAGCATACGACAGGGCGTGCAGACCCAGTACTTC. Its protein product is CASSIRQGVQTQYF. The V gene is TRBV5-1, the J gene TRBJ2-5, with TRBD1 matching 7 bases. This CDR3 has 14 amino acids. Germline V gene data show CDR1 as SGHRS and CDR2 as YFSETQ. Losses at the gene ends were 4 bases for V and 6 bases for J; bases not matched to a gene: 9.

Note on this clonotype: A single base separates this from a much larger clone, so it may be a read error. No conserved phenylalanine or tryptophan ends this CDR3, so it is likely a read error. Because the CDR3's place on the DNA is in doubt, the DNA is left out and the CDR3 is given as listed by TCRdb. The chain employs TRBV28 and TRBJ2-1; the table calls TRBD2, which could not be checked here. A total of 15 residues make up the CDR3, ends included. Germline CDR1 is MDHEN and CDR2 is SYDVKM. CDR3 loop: CASSLKRWLAGARFL.